Each of the 17 T cell receptor beta chains below was sequenced from the same sample in a study of blood T cell repertoires in COVID-19. Some clones are missing from TCRdb's copy, which holds only in-frame ones; the method was immunoSEQ multiplex PCR. The sample shows roughly 250,000 clones, approximately 78% of them seen only once. Input material: peripheral blood. These receptors were taken from a woman in her fifties or sixties with active or convalescent COVID-19.

CDR3 sequence: CSVQGAGGEKYYGYTF. The CDR3 DNA sequence: TGCAGCGTCCAAGGGGCAGGGGGCGAAAAATACTATGGCTACACCTTC. The V call is TRBV29-1, the J call TRBJ1-2, with 8 nucleotides matching TRBD1. CDR1 is SQVTM, CDR2 ANQGSEA, per germline. The CDR3 has 16 amino acids. Trimming cost V 6 bases and J 3 bases; bases outside gene matches: 15.

The V call is TRBV7-3, the J call TRBJ2-7, with 11 positions matching TRBD2. Looked up from germline, CDR1 is SGHTA and CDR2 is FQGTGA. Trimming took 3 bases from V and 4 from J; bases not matched to a gene: 20. The CDR3 runs to 20 residues. The CDR3 DNA reads TGTGCCAGCAGCTTTGATCCCGGGATCGCCTTAGCGGGGGGGTGTTACGAGCAGTACTTC. Translation gives CASSFDPGIALAGGCYEQYF.

This chain links TRBV28 with TRBJ2-5, with TRBD2 matching 7 bases. This CDR3 spans 14 amino acids. The ends lost 5 bases at V and 2 bases at J; junction bases unmatched: 5. Germline-derived CDR1 and CDR2 are MDHEN and SYDVKM. The CDR3 DNA reads as TGTGCCAGCAGTCCTTGGACTAGTCAAGAGACCCAGTACTTC. Its protein product is CASSPWTSQETQYF.

The rearrangement links TRBV6-5 to TRBJ1-2; 8 bases line up with TRBD1. Germline trimming cut 6 bases from V and 2 bases from J; bases unmatched to any gene: 5. The CDR3 runs to 14 residues. The germline CDR1 and CDR2 sequences are MNHEY and SVGAGI. The CDR3 sequence is CASRAGQANYGYTF. The CDR3 bases are TGTGCCAGCAGGGCGGGACAGGCAAACTATGGCTACACCTTC.

This sequence joins TRBV18 and TRBJ1-2, with 10 bases fitting TRBD1. The germline V gene encodes CDR1 KGHSH and CDR2 LQKENI. The CDR3 is 14 residues long. V was pared by 5 bases and J by 5 bases, with 5 bases of the junction left unmatched. The CDR3 here is CASSSRTGGYGYTF. The CDR3 nucleotides read TGTGCCAGCTCATCACGGACAGGGGGGTATGGCTACACCTTC.

This chain uses TRBV28 with TRBJ1-5, with a weak D call TRBD1 (5 bases). The CDR3 sequence is 16 residues long. Deletions cut 7 bases from V and 5 bases from J, with 21 bases between. In germline, CDR1 is MDHEN, CDR2 SYDVKM. In nucleotides, the CDR3 is TGTGCCAGCACTGTCTGGGGTAGGGGTTTTTATCAGCCCCAGCATTTT. Translating gives CASTVWGRGFYQPQHF.

The rearrangement uses TRBV7-2 and TRBJ1-1; D is unclear. The germline gives CDR1 SGHTA, CDR2 FQGNSA. There are 12 residues in the CDR3. The germline V and J ends were trimmed by 2 bases and 3 bases, with 4 bases remaining between them. The CDR3 DNA reads as TGTGCCAGCAGCTTACTTTACACTGAAGCTTTCTTT. This encodes CASSLLYTEAFF.

In this sample, this clone turned up a few times. The chain uses TRBV27 and TRBJ2-5, with 9 bases matching TRBD1. The CDR3 loop spans 13 amino acids. Per germline, CDR1 MNHEY and CDR2 SMNVEV (reference sequence). Losses at the gene ends were 6 bases for V and 5 bases for J; bases not matched to a gene: 4. CDR3 protein: CASRRQGEETQYF. The CDR3 bases are TGTGCCAGCAGAAGACAGGGGGAGGAGACCCAGTACTTC.

The J gene is TRBJ2-7, the V gene TRBV5-8; 8 bases align to TRBD1. From germline, CDR1 is SGHTS and CDR2 YDEGEE. The CDR3 loop spans 14 amino acids. Trimming removed 1 base from V and 5 bases from J; junction bases left unmatched: 5. CDR3 residues: CASSLWTGTNEQYF. The CDR3 DNA reads as TGTGCCAGCAGCTTGTGGACAGGGACCAACGAGCAGTACTTC.

This clone came up a few times. The V gene is TRBV21-1, the J gene TRBJ2-5; the table's TRBD1 call for D was not verified on the DNA. TRBV21-1 is flagged as a pseudogene. The CDR3 is 14 amino acids. CDR3 DNA: TGTGCCAGCAGCAAAGGGGCCAGGGCTGAGACCCAGTACTTC. The encoded protein is CASSKGARAETQYF.

This clone was observed a few times. The gene calls are TRBV2 and TRBJ2-7; D is undetermined. V lost 7 bases and J 0 bases, leaving 7 bases between the germline ends. This CDR3 spans 12 amino acids. CDR1 and CDR2 from the germline V gene are SNHLY and FYNNEI. This CDR3 is CASNRDSYEQYF. CDR3 coding DNA: TGTGCCAGCAACAGAGACTCCTACGAGCAGTACTTC.

V is TRBV27 and J is TRBJ2-7, with D possibly being TRBD2 (6 bases). Trimming stripped 6 bases from V and 0 bases from J, with 15 bases between. Germline CDR1 MNHEY, CDR2 SMNVEV (reference sequence). The CDR3 consists of 15 residues. Here the CDR3 reads CASRRSGGASYEQYF. DNA of the CDR3: TGTGCCAGCAGGAGATCTGGCGGGGCCTCCTACGAGCAGTACTTC.

The chain joins TRBV29-1 to TRBJ1-2, with D possibly being TRBD1 (5 bases). The length of the CDR3 is 13 residues. Germline V lookup: CDR1 SQVTM, CDR2 ANQGSEA. Trimming left V 4 bases short and J 5 bases short, with 14 bases between. For the CDR3, the DNA is TGCAGCGTTGTGGGGGGTAGAGTATATGGCTACACCTTC. Encoded protein: CSVVGGRVYGYTF.

The chain couples TRBV3-1 (or the pseudogene TRBV3-2) to TRBJ1-2; TRBD1 matches 7 bases. V trimming: 3 bases; J trimming: 5 bases; junction bases outside the gene matches: 6. CDR3 length: 14 amino acids. The germline gives CDR1 LGHDT, CDR2 YNNKEL (reference sequence). CDR3 in amino acids: CASSQGQYSYGYTF. In nucleotides, the CDR3 is TGTGCCAGCAGCCAGGGACAGTATTCGTATGGCTACACCTTC.

V gene TRBV19 combines with J gene TRBJ2-7; TRBD1 matches at 9 bases. This CDR3 region has 15 residues. V lost 1 base, J lost 2 bases, and 3 bases stayed unmatched. Germline V CDR1 and CDR2: LNHDA, SQIVND (reference sequence). CDR3 sequence (DNA): TGTGCCAGTAGTATAGCGACAGGGGGGACCTACGAGCAGTACTTC. Translation gives CASSIATGGTYEQYF.

The chain couples TRBV3-1 (or the pseudogene TRBV3-2) to TRBJ1-1, with D tentatively TRBD1 (5 bases). Trimming stripped 3 bases from V and 6 bases from J, with 17 bases between. The germline V gene has CDR1 LGHDT and CDR2 YNNKEL (reference sequence). This CDR3 is 15 amino acids long. The CDR3 coding sequence is TGTGCCAGCAGCCACACCGACAGCCGATCGGCTGAAGCTTTCTTT. It specifies CASSHTDSRSAEAFF.

This chain joins TRBV27 and TRBJ2-7; no clear D. The CDR3 spans 14 residues. Trimming cost V 8 bases and J 0 bases, with 14 bases left between them. Germline CDR1 is MNHEY and CDR2 is SMNVEV (reference sequence). CDR3 sequence: CASSRVMSSYEQYF. The CDR3, as DNA: TGTGCCAGCTCTCGGGTCATGAGCTCCTACGAGCAGTACTTC.